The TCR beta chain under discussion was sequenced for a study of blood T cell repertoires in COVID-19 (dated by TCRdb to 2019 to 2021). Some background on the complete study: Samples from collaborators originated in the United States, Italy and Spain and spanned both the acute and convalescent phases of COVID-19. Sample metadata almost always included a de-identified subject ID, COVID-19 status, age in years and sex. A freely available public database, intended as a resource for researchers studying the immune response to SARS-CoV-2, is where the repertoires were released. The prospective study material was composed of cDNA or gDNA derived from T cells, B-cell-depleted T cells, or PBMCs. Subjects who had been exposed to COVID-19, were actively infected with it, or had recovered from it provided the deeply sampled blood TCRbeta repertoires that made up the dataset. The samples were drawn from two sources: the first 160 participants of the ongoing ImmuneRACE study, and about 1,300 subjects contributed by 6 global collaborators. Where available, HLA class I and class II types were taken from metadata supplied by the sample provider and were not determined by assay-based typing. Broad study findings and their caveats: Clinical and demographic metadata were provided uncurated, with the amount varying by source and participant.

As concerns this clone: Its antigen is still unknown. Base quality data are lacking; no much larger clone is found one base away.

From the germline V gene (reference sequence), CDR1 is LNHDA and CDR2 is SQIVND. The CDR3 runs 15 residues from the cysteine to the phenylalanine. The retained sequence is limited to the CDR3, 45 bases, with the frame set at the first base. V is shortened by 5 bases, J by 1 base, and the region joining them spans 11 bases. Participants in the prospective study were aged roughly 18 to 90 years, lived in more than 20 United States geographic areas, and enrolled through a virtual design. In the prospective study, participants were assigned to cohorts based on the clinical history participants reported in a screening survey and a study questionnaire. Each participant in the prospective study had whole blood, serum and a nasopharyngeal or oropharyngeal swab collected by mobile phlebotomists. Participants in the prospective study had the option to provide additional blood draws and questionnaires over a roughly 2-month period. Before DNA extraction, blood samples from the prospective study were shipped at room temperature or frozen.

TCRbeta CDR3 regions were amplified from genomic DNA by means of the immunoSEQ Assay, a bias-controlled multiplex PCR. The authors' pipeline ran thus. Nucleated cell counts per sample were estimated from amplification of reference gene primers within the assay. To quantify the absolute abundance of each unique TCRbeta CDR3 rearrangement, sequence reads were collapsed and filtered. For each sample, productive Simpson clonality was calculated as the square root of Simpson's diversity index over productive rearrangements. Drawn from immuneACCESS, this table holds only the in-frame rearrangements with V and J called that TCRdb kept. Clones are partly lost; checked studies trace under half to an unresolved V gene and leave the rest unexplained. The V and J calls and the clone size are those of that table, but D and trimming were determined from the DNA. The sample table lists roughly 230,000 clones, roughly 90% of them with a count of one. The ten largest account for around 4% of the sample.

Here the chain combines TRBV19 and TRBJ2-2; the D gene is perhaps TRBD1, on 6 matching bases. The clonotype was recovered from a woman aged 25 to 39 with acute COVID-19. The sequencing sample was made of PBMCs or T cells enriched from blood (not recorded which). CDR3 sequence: CASSPGARNTGELFF. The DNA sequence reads TGTGCCAGTAGTCCAGGGGCCAGGAACACCGGGGAGCTGTTTTTT.